This T cell receptor (beta chain) is drawn from a study of monozygotic twins with inflammatory bowel disease. Study-wide findings and caveats: The study found lower TCRbeta diversity (inverse Simpson) in IBD patients than in healthy co-twins.

CDR1 is DFQATT and CDR2 is SNEGSKA in the germline V gene (reference sequence). CDR3 length: 14 amino acids. T cells were not sorted, and total RNA was isolated straight from whole blood. With regard to this clonotype: Its antigen is undetermined.

From the 5' RACE reads, TCRdb lists one entry per CDR3 protein and no DNA. The repertoire table contains 170,000 or so distinct CDR3 sequences. Material for sequencing was blood. This sequence joins TRBV20-1 and TRBJ1-1; TCRdb's D gene call, TRBD1, goes unchecked for lack of DNA. The origin of this receptor is a human donor with ulcerative colitis or Crohn's disease, or a healthy co-twin of an affected twin (not recorded which). CDR3 sequence: CSARTGQFNTEAFF.